This T cell receptor (beta chain) was sequenced in a study of prognosis after radiotherapy for stage I lung cancer. The CDR3 covers 13 residues. Germline CDR1 SGHTA, CDR2 FQGTGA. Trimming removed 3 bases from V and 4 bases from J, with 8 bases in between. Genomic DNA yielded TCR beta CDR3, amplified by two-round multiplex PCR. Individual primers that were specific to each TRBV and TRBJ gene served in first-round PCR. From the multiplex PCR reads, TCRdb called clonotypes with MiXCR, one entry per CDR3 protein. Of about 30,000 distinct CDR3 sequences in the sample, 40% to 60% are singletons; the top ten hold more than 15%. The sample holds many counts of this clonotype. The antigen is not known. Study results and caveats: The study found lower Shannon entropy after stereotactic body radiation therapy in patients who developed distant metastases.

Sequences were derived from PBMCs, sampled before or after stereotactic body radiation therapy (not recorded which). The origin of this receptor is a donor older than 45 with non-small cell lung cancer. The V and J genes are TRBV7-3 and TRBJ2-3; D not resolved. The CDR3 nucleotides are TGTGCCAGCAGCTTCTCCGCCCCAGATACGCAGTATTTT. The encoded protein is CASSFSAPDTQYF.